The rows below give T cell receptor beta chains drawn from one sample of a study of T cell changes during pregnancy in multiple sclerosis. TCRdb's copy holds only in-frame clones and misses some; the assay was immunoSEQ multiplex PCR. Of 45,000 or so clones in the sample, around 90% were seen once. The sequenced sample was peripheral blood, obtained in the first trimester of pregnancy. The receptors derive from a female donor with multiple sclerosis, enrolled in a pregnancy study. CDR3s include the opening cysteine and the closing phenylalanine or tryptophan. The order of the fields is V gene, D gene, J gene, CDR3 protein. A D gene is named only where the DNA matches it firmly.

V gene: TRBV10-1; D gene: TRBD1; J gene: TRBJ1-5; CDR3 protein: CASSESDRDQPQHF
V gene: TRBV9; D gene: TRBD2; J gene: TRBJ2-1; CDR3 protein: CASSVVSSGLAGDNEQFF
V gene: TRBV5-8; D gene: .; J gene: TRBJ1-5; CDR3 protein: CASSFWSRGGNQPQHF
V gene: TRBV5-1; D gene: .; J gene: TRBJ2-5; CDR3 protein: CASSLIPLFGGQETQYF
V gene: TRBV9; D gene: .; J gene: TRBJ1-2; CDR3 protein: CASSAGWDTPRYGYTF
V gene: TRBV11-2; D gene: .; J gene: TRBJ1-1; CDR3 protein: CASSLVRGQNTEAFF
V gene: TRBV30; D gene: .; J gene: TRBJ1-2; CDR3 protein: CAGRQRAGYTF
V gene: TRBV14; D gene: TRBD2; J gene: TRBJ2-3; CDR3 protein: CASSQRTSGGDTQYF
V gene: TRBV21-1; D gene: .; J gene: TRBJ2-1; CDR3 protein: CASSKEETREQFF
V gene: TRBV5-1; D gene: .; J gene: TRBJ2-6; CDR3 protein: CASTEPGSGANVLTF
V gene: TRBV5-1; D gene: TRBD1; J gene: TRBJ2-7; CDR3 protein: CASSPGTGGAYEQYF
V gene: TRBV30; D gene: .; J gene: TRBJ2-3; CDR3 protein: CAWSQDTDTQYF
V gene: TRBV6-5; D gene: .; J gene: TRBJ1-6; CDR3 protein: CASSLTGLYNSPLHF
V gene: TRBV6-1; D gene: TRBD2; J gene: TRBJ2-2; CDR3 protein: CASSELAGLAGSHTGELFF
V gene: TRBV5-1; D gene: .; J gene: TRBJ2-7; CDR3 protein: CASSLGGGGGEQYF
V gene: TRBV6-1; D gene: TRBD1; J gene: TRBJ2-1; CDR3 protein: CASSEAIRTGTYNEQFF
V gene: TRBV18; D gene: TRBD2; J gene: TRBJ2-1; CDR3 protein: CASSQLAGGYNEQFF
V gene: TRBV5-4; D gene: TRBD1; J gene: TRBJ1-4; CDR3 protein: CASSTGGTGGEGEKLFF
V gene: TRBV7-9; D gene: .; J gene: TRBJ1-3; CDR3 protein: CASSLQGRTGNTIYF
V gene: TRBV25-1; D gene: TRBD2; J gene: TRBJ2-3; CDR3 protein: CATKRGLSTDTQYF
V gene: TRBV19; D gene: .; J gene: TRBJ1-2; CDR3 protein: CASSLYNLGQPGMDGYTF